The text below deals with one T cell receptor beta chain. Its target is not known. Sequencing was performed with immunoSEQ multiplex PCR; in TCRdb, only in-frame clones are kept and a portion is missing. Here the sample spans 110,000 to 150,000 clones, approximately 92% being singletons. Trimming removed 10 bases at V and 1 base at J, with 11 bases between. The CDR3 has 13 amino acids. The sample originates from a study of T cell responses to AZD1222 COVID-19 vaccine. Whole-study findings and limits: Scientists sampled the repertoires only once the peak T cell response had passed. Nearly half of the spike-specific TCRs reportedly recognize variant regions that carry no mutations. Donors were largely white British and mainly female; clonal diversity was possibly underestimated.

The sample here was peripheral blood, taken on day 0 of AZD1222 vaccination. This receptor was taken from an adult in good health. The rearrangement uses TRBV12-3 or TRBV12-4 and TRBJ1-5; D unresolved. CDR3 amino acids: CATTGRSNQPQHF. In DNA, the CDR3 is TGTGCCACCACCGGGCGAAGCAATCAGCCCCAGCATTTT.